This paragraph reports one T cell receptor beta chain. Its antigen is unidentified. The data were taken from a study of regulatory and conventional T cells in RAG deficiency. The study's findings and limits: RAG-deficient patients showed markedly lower Shannon entropy and higher Simpson indices than control T-cell subsets. Treg unique TCR beta sequences were about 110-fold fewer in Omenn syndrome and CID/AS patients than controls.

Generated by immunoSEQ multiplex PCR, the TCRdb table keeps only in-frame clones and is missing some. The table shows thousands of clones, with approximately 80% occurring only once. Trimming shortened V by 5 bases and J by 7 bases, and 12 bases separated the two germline ends. CDR3 length: 13 amino acids. Germline values: CDR1 SNHLY, CDR2 FYNNEI. These data also formed part of another study, on regulatory T cells. Turning to that study: Amplification used 52 TRBV primers and 13 TRBJ primers. Skewed V and J usage and few unique V-J pairs marked patient repertoires, most in Tregs.

The chain employs TRBV2 and TRBJ2-1; D is unclear. Sequencing used CD8+ T cells sorted from blood. The TCR comes from a human donor in good health. Here the CDR3 reads CASSRWVSNEQFF. The CDR3 DNA reads as TGTGCCAGCAGTCGCTGGGTTTCTAATGAGCAGTTCTTC.